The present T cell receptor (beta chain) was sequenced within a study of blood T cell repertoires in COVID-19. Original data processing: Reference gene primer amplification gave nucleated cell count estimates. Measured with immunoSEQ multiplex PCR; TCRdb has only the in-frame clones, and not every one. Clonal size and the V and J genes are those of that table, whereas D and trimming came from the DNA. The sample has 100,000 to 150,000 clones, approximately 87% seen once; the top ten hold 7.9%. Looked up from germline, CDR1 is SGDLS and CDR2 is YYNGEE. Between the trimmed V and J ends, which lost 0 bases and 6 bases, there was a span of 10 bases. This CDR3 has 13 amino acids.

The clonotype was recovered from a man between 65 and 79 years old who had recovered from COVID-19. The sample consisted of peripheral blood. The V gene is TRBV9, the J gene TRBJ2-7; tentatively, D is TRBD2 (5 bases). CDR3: CASSVAPGFEQYF. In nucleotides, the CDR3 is TGTGCCAGCAGCGTAGCTCCGGGGTTCGAGCAGTACTTC. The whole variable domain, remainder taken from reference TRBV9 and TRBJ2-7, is DSGVTQTPKHLITATGQRVTLRCSPRSGDLSVYWYQQSLDQGLQFLIQYYNGEERAKGNILERFSAQQFPDLHSELNLSSLELGDSALYFCASSVAPGFEQYFGPGTRLTVT.